Shown below are 15 T cell receptor beta chains from a single sample sequenced in a study of blood T cell repertoires in COVID-19. The assay was immunoSEQ multiplex PCR, and TCRdb's table has in-frame clones only and misses some. The repertoire holds about 380,000 clones, with roughly 84% as singletons. Material: PBMCs or T cells enriched from blood (not recorded which). These receptors were taken from a woman in her thirties who had recovered from COVID-19.

The chain employs TRBV7-9 and TRBJ2-2, with D uncertain. The CDR3 is made up of 15 amino acids. Per the germline V gene, CDR1 is SEHNR and CDR2 is FQNEAQ (reference sequence). V dropped 2 bases and J dropped 3 bases, with 10 bases sitting between them. The CDR3 coding sequence is TGTGCCAGCAGCTTATTGCTAGTCGACACCGGGGAGCTGTTTTTT. It codes for CASSLLLVDTGELFF.

J is TRBJ1-1 and V is TRBV2, with D hard to call. Germline V gene data show CDR1 as SNHLY and CDR2 as FYNNEI. The ends were cut back, 3 bases at V and 8 bases at J, with 19 bases in the middle. This CDR3 spans 15 amino acids. The CDR3 nucleotides are TGTGCCAGCAGTGACATTCGGGGAGGAGACTCAGAAGCTTTCTTT. This translates into CASSDIRGGDSEAFF.

The chain joins TRBV19 to TRBJ2-7; D is unclear. V was pared by 5 bases and J by 5 bases, with 22 bases between. This CDR3 spans 16 amino acids. The germline CDR1 and CDR2 sequences are LNHDA and SQIVND (reference sequence). The DNA for the CDR3 is TGTGCCAGTAGTCCCAAAATGGCTAGAGGTTCCGACGAGCAGTACTTC. Its protein is CASSPKMARGSDEQYF.

This clone was seen many times. V and J are TRBV5-1 and TRBJ1-1, with 10 bases that match TRBD1. Germline loops: CDR1 SGHRS, CDR2 YFSETQ. Germline trimming cut 3 bases from V and 1 base from J; bases unmatched to any gene: 9. The length of the CDR3 is 17 residues. The CDR3 nucleotides read TGCGCCAGCAGCTCTCGGGGACAGGGGTATGCGAACACTGAAGCTTTCTTT. Protein: CASSSRGQGYANTEAFF.

In its sample, this clone was seen once. The J gene is TRBJ2-7, the V gene TRBV5-5; D is ambiguous. Trimming took 2 bases from V and 7 from J, leaving 16 bases between them. The CDR3 is 14 residues long. Germline lookup yields CDR1 SGHKS and CDR2 YYEKEE (reference sequence). As DNA, the CDR3 is TGTGCCAGCAGCTTCCGGCAGGATGTGCAGGAGCAGTACTTC. This translates into CASSFRQDVQEQYF.

The chain employs TRBV27 and TRBJ2-1; 9 nucleotides align to TRBD2. From germline, CDR1 is MNHEY and CDR2 SMNVEV (reference sequence). CDR3 size: 15 residues. V dropped 3 bases and J dropped 2; count of bases not matched to a gene: 2. The CDR3 loop is CASSFGGGAYNEQFF. In nucleotides, the CDR3 is TGTGCCAGCAGTTTTGGCGGGGGGGCCTACAATGAGCAGTTCTTC.

The V and J genes are TRBV27 and TRBJ2-3; D is possibly TRBD2 (5 bases). The germline V and J ends were trimmed by 6 bases and 3 bases, with 10 bases remaining between them. In germline, CDR1 is MNHEY, CDR2 SMNVEV (reference sequence). CDR3 length: 13 amino acids. DNA for the CDR3: TGTGCCAGCAGGCCTGGCGGGACAGATACGCAGTATTTT. Protein sequence: CASRPGGTDTQYF.

V usage is TRBV6-4 and J usage is TRBJ2-7; the match to TRBD1 covers 7 bases. This CDR3 has 14 amino acids. Germline V gene sequence: CDR1 MRHNA, CDR2 SNTAGT. With 0 bases clipped from V and 5 bases from J, the junction kept 4 bases outside the gene matches. CDR3 bases: TGTGCCAGCAGTGACTCAGGGGGCTCGGACGAGCAGTACTTC. As protein: CASSDSGGSDEQYF.

V is TRBV27 and J is TRBJ1-1, with a possible D match to TRBD1 (6 bases). CDR1 is MNHEY and CDR2 is SMNVEV in the germline V gene (reference sequence). V dropped 3 bases and J dropped 2 bases, with 10 bases sitting between them. This CDR3 is 14 amino acids long. DNA of the CDR3: TGTGCCAGCAGTTTTGGGGGCGTAAACACTGAAGCTTTCTTT. Translating it yields CASSFGGVNTEAFF.

This sequence joins TRBV28 and TRBJ2-2, with TRBD2 as a possible D gene (6 bases). The V and J ends lost 3 bases and 7 bases respectively, with 12 bases between them. This CDR3 spans 14 amino acids. Germline V gene lookup returns CDR1 MDHEN and CDR2 SYDVKM. This CDR3 reads CASSFPGGGGELFF. The DNA for the CDR3 is TGTGCCAGCAGTTTCCCCGGGGGTGGCGGGGAGCTGTTTTTT.

Here the CDR3 reads CASSSGTFGYTF. As DNA, the CDR3 is TGTGCCAGCAGTTCCGGTACCTTTGGCTACACCTTC. The chain has TRBV12-3 or TRBV12-4 and TRBJ1-2, with D uncertain. The CDR3 runs 12 residues. Trimming left V 4 bases short and J 7 bases short, with 10 bases between.

The chain couples TRBV6-5 to TRBJ1-5; tentative D call: TRBD1 (6 bases). Germline assignment: CDR1 MNHEY and CDR2 SVGAGI. Between the trimmed V and J ends, which lost 4 bases and 7 bases, there was a span of 14 bases. CDR3 length equals 14 residues. CDR3 nucleotides: TGTGCCAGCAGTTTGACGGACAGAAGGCAGCCCCAGCATTTT. It codes for CASSLTDRRQPQHF.

The rearrangement links TRBV27 to TRBJ1-1; no definite D call. Trimming shortened V by 3 bases and J by 3 bases, and 14 bases separated the two germline ends. Germline-derived CDR1 and CDR2 are MNHEY and SMNVEV (reference sequence). The length of the CDR3 is 15 residues. Here the CDR3 reads CASSFYSEGDTEAFF. CDR3 DNA sequence: TGTGCCAGCAGTTTTTACAGTGAGGGAGACACTGAAGCTTTCTTT.

This clone occurred many times. V usage is TRBV2 and J usage is TRBJ1-1, with 10 nucleotides matching TRBD1. V gave up 6 bases and J gave up 5 bases; unmatched junction bases: 9. CDR1 is SNHLY, CDR2 FYNNEI, per germline. This CDR3 has 15 amino acids. CDR3 loop: CASRERDRGLTEAFF. In DNA, the CDR3 is TGTGCCAGCAGGGAGCGGGACAGGGGACTTACTGAAGCTTTCTTT.

This rearrangement joins TRBV13 to TRBJ2-5, with 10 bases matching TRBD1. Germline lookup yields CDR1 PRHDT and CDR2 FYEKMQ (reference sequence). V lost 2 bases and J lost 4; bases outside the gene matches: 7. CDR3 size: 16 residues. The CDR3 bases are TGTGCCAGCAGCTTAAGGGGACAGGGGCTTGGAGAGACCCAGTACTTC. This encodes CASSLRGQGLGETQYF.